This T cell receptor (beta chain) emerged from a study of T cells in Graves' hyperthyroidism and ophthalmopathy. Whole-study findings and limits: Among thyroid clonotypes expanded above 0.001, most also appeared in blood.

CDR1 is SGDLS and CDR2 is YYNGEE in the germline V gene. The CDR3 runs to 15 residues. The V segment lost 3 bases and the J segment 5 bases; nucleotides outside the gene matches: 8. Worth noting for this clonotype: What it recognizes is unknown.

An absence of ophthalmopathy progression within 18 months meant stable Graves' hyperthyroidism. Diagnosis of hyperthyroidism was new in patients aged 18 to 65, and its duration was under 2 months. Uncontrolled infection, other autoimmune disease, pregnancy or lactation excluded patients. Template material for amplifying TCR beta CDR3 regions consisted of RNA transcripts. The HTBI primer set was used in a first-round RT-PCR of the TCR CDR3. TCRdb used MiXCR to reprocess the multiplex PCR reads, holding one entry per CDR3 protein. This sample has a few hundred thousand distinct CDR3 sequences, with under 15% found just once.

The sequence derives from a woman aged 18-29 years with Graves' hyperthyroidism. Material for sequencing was blood. V and J are TRBV9 and TRBJ2-1, with 7 bases matching TRBD1. This CDR3 is CASSASGTEHNEQFF. The CDR3 bases are TGTGCCAGCAGCGCCTCCGGGACAGAACACAATGAGCAGTTCTTC.